Detailed here is one T cell receptor (beta chain). The sample is drawn from a study of TIL therapy for anti-PD-1-resistant metastatic lung cancer. Study context: Patients then received nivolumab; progressors got lymphodepletion, TIL and IL-2. Tumors had a median PD-L1 proportion score of around 6.4%.

The immunoSEQ assay was v3. Clones were sequenced by immunoSEQ multiplex PCR, and TCRdb holds only the in-frame ones, with some missing. The sample lists approximately 60,000 clones; around 70% were seen once. Time point described: pre-treatment sample, taken before nivolumab and TIL therapy. The receptor was isolated from a person aged 25 to 80 with non-small cell lung cancer. The input for sequencing was blood, taken at baseline.

The CDR3 spells CAWSVDVNTEAFF. Written as DNA, the CDR3 is TGTGCCTGGAGTGTAGATGTGAACACTGAAGCTTTCTTT. The chain links TRBV30 to TRBJ1-1; D remains ambiguous. V lost 0 bases to trimming and J lost 0 bases, with 5 bases between them. Per the germline V gene, CDR1 is GTSNPN and CDR2 is SVGIG (reference sequence). The CDR3 loop spans 13 amino acids.